Reported below is one T cell receptor (beta chain). Its antigen is undetermined. The germline V gene encodes CDR1 SGHRS and CDR2 YFSETQ. The CDR3 runs 14 residues. This entry is derived from a study of cytomegalovirus exposure and HLA in healthy donors. Study-level findings and limits: In a later analysis, HLA-C alleles had the fewest associated TCRs, DRB1 alleles the most.

The primer mix had 60 Vbeta and 13 Jbeta primers. The repertoire was sequenced with immunoSEQ multiplex PCR; TCRdb's copy has only in-frame clones and lacks some. Found here are 110,000 or so clones, around 76% of them singletons; the top ten hold roughly 12%. The receptor's source is a woman in her thirties or forties in good health and CMV-seropositive. V usage is TRBV5-1 and J usage is TRBJ2-5; TRBD1 might be the D (6 bases). The assigned J gene may be wrong: the sequence end matches TRBJ2-7 better. Sequenced material: PBMCs. The CDR3 sequence is CASSLRQGIHEQYF. The CDR3 nucleotides are TGCGCCAGCAGCTTGAGGCAGGGGATCCACGAGCAGTACTTC.